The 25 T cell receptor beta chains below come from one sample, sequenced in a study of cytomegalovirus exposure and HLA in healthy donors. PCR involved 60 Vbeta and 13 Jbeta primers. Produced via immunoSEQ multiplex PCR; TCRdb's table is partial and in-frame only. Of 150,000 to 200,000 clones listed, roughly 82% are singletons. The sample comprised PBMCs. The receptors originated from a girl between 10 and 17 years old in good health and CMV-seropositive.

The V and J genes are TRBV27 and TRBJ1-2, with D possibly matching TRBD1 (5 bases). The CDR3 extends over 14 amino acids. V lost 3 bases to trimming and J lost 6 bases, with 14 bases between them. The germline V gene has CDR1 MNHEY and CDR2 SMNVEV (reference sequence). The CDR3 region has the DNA TGTGCCAGCAGTTTCGTGGGGGGACGGGATGGCTACACCTTC. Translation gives CASSFVGGRDGYTF.

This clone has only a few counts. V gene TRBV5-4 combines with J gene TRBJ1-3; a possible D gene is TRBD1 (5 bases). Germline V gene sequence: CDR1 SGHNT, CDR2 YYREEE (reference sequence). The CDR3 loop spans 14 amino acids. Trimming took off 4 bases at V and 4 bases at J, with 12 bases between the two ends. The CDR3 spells CASSSRDLGNTIYF. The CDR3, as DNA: TGTGCCAGCAGCAGCCGGGACTTGGGAAACACCATATATTTT.

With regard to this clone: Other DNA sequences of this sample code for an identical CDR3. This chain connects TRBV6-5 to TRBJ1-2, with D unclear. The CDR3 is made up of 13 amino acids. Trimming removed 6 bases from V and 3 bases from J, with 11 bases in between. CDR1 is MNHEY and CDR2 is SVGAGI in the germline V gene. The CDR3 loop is CASRSRDHYGYTF. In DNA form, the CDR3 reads TGTGCCAGCAGATCGAGGGATCACTATGGCTACACCTTC.

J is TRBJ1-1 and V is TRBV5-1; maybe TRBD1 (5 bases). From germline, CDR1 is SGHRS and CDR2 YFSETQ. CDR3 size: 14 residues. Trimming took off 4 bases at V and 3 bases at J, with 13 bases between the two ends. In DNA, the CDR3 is TGCGCCAGCAGCGCTGAACAGGTGGACACTGAAGCTTTCTTT. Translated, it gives CASSAEQVDTEAFF.

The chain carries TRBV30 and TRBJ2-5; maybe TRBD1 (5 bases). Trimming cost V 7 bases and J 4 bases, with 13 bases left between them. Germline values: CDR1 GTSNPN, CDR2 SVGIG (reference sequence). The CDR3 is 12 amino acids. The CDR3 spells CALQDSLETQYF. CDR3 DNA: TGTGCCTTACAAGACAGCCTAGAGACCCAGTACTTC.

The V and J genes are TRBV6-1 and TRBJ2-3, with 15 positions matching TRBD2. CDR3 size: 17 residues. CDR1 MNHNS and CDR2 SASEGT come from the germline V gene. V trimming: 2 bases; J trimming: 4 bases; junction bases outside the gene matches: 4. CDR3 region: CASSERTSGRGADTQYF. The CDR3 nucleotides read TGTGCCAGCAGTGAACGGACTAGCGGGAGGGGGGCAGATACGCAGTATTTT.

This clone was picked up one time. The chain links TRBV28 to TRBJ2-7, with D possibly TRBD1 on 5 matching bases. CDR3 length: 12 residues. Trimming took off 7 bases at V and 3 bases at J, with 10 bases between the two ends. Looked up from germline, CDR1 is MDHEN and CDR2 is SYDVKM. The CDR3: CASTWGGYEQYF. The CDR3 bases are TGTGCCAGCACCTGGGGCGGCTACGAGCAGTACTTC.

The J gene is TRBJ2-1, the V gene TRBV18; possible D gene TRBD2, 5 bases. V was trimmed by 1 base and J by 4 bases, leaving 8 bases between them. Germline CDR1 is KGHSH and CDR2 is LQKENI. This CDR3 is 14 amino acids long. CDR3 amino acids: CASSPLPGYNEQFF. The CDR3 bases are TGTGCCAGCTCACCACTTCCGGGGTACAATGAGCAGTTCTTC.

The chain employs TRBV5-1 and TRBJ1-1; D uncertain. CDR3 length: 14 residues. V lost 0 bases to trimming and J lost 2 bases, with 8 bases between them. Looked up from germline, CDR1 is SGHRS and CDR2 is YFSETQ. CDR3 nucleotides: TGCGCCAGCAGCTTGGCCCACGGTAACACTGAAGCTTTCTTT. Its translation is CASSLAHGNTEAFF. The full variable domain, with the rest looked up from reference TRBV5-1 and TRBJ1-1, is KAGVTQTPRYLIKTRGQQVTLSCSPISGHRSVSWYQQTPGQGLQFLFEYFSETQRNKGNFPGRFSGRQFSNSRSEMNVSTLELGDSALYLCASSLAHGNTEAFFGQGTRLTVV.

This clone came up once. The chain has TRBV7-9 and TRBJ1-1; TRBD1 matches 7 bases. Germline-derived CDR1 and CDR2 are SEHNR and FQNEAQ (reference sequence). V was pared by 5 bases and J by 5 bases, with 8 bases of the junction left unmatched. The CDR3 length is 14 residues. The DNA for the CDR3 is TGTGCCAGCAGCACATACAGGGGAAAAACTGAAGCTTTCTTT. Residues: CASSTYRGKTEAFF.

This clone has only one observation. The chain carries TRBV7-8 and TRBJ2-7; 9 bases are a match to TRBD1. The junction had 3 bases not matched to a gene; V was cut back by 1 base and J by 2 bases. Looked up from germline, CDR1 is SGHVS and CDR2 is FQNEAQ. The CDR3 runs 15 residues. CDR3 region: CASSLGRDRAYEQYF. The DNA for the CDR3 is TGTGCCAGCAGCTTAGGGCGGGACAGGGCCTACGAGCAGTACTTC.

For the CDR3, the DNA is TGTGCCAGCAGTTCGAGAACAACTAATGAAAAACTGTTTTTT. It yields the protein CASSSRTTNEKLFF. The rearrangement uses TRBV27 and TRBJ1-4, with no clear D. CDR1 and CDR2 (germline): MNHEY, SMNVEV (reference sequence). The CDR3 consists of 14 residues. V lost 4 bases, J lost 0 bases, and 6 bases lay in between.

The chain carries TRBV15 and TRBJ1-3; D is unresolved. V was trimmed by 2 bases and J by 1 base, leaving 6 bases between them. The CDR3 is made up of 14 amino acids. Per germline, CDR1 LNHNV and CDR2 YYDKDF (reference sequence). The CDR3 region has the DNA TGTGCCACCAGCAGACCTCGTTCTGGAAACACCATATATTTT. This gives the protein CATSRPRSGNTIYF.

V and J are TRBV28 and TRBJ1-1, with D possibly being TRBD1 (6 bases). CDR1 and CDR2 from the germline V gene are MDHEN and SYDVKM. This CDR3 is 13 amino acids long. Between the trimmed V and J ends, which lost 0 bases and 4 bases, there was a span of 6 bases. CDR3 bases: TGTGCCAGCAGTTTATGGGGGGCCACTGAAGCTTTCTTT. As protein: CASSLWGATEAFF.

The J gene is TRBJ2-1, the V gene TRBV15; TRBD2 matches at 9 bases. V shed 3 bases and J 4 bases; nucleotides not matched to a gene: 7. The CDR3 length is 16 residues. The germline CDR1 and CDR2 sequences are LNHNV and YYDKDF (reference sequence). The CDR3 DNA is TGTGCCACCAGCAGGGAGACTAGCGGAGGATACAATGAGCAGTTCTTC. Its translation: CATSRETSGGYNEQFF.

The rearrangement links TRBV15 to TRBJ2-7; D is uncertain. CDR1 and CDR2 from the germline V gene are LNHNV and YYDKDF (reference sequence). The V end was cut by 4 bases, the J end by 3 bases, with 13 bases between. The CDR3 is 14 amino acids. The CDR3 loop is CATSKTPHNYEQYF. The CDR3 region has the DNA TGTGCCACCAGCAAGACTCCGCACAACTACGAGCAGTACTTC.

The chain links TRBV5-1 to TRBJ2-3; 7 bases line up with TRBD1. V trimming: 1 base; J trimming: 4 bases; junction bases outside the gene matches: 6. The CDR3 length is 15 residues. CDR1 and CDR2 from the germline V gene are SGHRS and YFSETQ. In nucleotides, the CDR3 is TGCGCCAGCAGCTTGTATTCGGACAGGTCAGATACGCAGTATTTT. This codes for CASSLYSDRSDTQYF.

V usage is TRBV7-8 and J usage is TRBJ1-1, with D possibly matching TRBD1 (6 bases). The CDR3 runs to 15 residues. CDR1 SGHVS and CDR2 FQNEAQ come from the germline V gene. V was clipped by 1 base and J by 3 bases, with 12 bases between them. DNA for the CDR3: TGTGCCAGCAGCTTAGTCGAGGGGGGGGACACTGAAGCTTTCTTT. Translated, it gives CASSLVEGGDTEAFF.

CDR3 protein: CATTEGVLTYEQYF. The CDR3 DNA reads as TGTGCCACCACTGAAGGGGTTCTGACCTACGAGCAGTACTTC. This chain connects TRBV19 to TRBJ2-7; D might be TRBD1 (5 bases). Germline lookup yields CDR1 LNHDA and CDR2 SQIVND (reference sequence). The CDR3 consists of 14 residues. The germline V and J ends were trimmed by 10 bases and 2 bases, with 18 bases remaining between them. Supplemented by reference TRBV19 and TRBJ2-7, the full variable domain reads DGGITQSPKYLFRKEGQNVTLSCEQNLNHDAMYWYRQDPGQGLRLIYYSQIVNDFQKGDIAEGYSVSREKKESFPLTVTSAQKNPTAFYLCATTEGVLTYEQYFGPGTRLTVT.

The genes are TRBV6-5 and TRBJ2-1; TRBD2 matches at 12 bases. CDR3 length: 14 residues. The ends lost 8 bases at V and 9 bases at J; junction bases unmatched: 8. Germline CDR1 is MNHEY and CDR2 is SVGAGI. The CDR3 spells CASRLAGVRSEQFF. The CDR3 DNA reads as TGTGCCAGCCGACTAGCGGGGGTCAGGAGTGAGCAGTTCTTC.

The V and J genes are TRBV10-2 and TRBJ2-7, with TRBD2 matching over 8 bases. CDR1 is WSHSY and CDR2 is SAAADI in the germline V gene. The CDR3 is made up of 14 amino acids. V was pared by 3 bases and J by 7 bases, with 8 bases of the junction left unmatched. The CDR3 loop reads CASSDLVAGGEQYF. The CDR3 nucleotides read TGCGCCAGCAGTGATTTAGTCGCGGGAGGAGAGCAGTACTTC.

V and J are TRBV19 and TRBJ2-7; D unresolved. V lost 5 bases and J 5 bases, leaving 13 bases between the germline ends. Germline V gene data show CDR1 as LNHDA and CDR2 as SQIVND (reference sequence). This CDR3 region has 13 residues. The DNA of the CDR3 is TGTGCCAGTAGTGCTTACAGAGCCGACGAGCAGTACTTC. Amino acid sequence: CASSAYRADEQYF. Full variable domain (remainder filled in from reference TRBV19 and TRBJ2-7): DGGITQSPKYLFRKEGQNVTLSCEQNLNHDAMYWYRQDPGQGLRLIYYSQIVNDFQKGDIAEGYSVSREKKESFPLTVTSAQKNPTAFYLCASSAYRADEQYFGPGTRLTVT.

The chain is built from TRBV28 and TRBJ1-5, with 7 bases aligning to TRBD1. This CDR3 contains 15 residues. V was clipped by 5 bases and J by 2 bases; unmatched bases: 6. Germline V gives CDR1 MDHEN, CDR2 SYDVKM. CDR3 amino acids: CASSRTGRGNQPQHF. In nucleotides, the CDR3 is TGTGCCAGCAGTCGGACAGGCCGAGGCAATCAGCCCCAGCATTTT. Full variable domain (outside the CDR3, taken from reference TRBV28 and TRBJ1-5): DVKVTQSSRYLVKRTGEKVFLECVQDMDHENMFWYRQDPGLGLRLIYFSYDVKMKEKGDIPEGYSVSREKKERFSLILESASTNQTSMYLCASSRTGRGNQPQHFGDGTRLSIL.

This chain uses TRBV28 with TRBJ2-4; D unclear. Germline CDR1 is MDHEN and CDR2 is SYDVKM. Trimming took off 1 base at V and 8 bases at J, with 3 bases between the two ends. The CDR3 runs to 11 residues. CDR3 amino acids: CASSLSYIQYF. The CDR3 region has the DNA TGTGCCAGCAGTTTATCTTACATTCAGTACTTC.

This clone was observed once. The CDR3 loop is CASSPPSVPGQGLRNTEAFF. Written as DNA, the CDR3 is TGTGCCAGCTCACCACCGTCAGTTCCGGGACAGGGCCTCCGTAACACTGAAGCTTTCTTT. The V gene is TRBV18, the J gene TRBJ1-1; 9 bases align to TRBD1. Per the germline V gene, CDR1 is KGHSH and CDR2 is LQKENI. V lost 0 bases and J lost 2; bases outside the gene matches: 16. CDR3 length equals 20 residues.